The sequence of this T cell receptor (beta chain) was determined in a study of blood T cell repertoires in COVID-19. Study context: COVID-19 samples, acute and convalescent, were from the United States, Italy and Spain. Nucleic acid was either cDNA or gDNA, and it came from T cells, B-cell-depleted T cells, or PBMCs.

Trimming pared 5 bases from V and 10 bases from J, leaving 12 bases between. The CDR3 is 12 residues long. Per germline, CDR1 SGHTA and CDR2 FQGTGA. Sequencing was performed with immunoSEQ multiplex PCR; in TCRdb, only in-frame clones are kept and a portion is missing. The sample includes roughly 86,000 clones, 91% of them seen just once. The sample comprised peripheral blood. This TCR was recovered from a woman in her fifties or sixties in a cohort sampled during active COVID-19. The chain joins TRBV7-3 to TRBJ2-1, with a tentative D call TRBD1 (6 bases). This CDR3 reads CASSAGVGEQFF. The CDR3 DNA is TGTGCCAGCAGCGCAGGGGTGGGCGAGCAGTTCTTC.